One sample yielded the 18 T cell receptor beta chains listed below, sequenced in a study of Graves' ophthalmopathy and Graves' hyperthyroidism. Amplification of TCR beta CDR3 regions used RNA transcripts. Second-round multiplex PCR came after a first-round RT-PCR that employed HTBI primers. Using its own MiXCR run on the multiplex PCR reads, TCRdb lists one record per CDR3 protein. The sample has about 740,000 distinct CDR3 sequences, 40% seen once. The sample comprised peripheral blood. All receptors come from an adult man with Graves' ophthalmopathy.

This clonotype showed up just once. The chain couples TRBV29-1 to TRBJ2-6, with D perhaps matching TRBD1 (5 bases). Germline V gives CDR1 SQVTM, CDR2 ANQGSEA. The CDR3 sequence is 13 residues long. V gave up 5 bases and J gave up 4 bases, with 9 bases separating them. The CDR3: CSVQGAGANVLTF. The CDR3 DNA sequence: TGCAGCGTTCAGGGCGCCGGGGCCAACGTCCTGACTTTC.

Points on this clonotype: A read error may explain this, as a much larger clone is one base away. The chain uses TRBV24-1 and TRBJ1-4; 7 nucleotides line up with TRBD1. Per germline, CDR1 KGHDR and CDR2 SFDVKD. CDR3 length equals 14 residues. CDR3 amino acids: CVTSPGGVNEKLFF. The CDR3 nucleotides are TGTGTCACCAGCCCAGGGGGAGTTAATGAAAAACTGTTTTTT.

The rearrangement links TRBV2 to TRBJ2-7; the match to TRBD2 covers 9 bases. CDR1 is SNHLY, CDR2 FYNNEI, per germline. There are 14 residues in the CDR3. V lost 5 bases and J lost 5; bases outside the gene matches: 7. CDR3: CASSSTGTSHEQYF. CDR3 nucleotides: TGTGCCAGCAGTTCCACCGGGACTAGCCACGAGCAGTACTTC.

The chain uses TRBV7-9 and TRBJ2-7, with D tentatively TRBD2 (6 bases). CDR3 length: 13 amino acids. V lost 1 base and J lost 9, with 13 bases in between. CDR1 SEHNR and CDR2 FQNEAQ come from the germline V gene (reference sequence). CDR3 bases: TGTGCCAGCAGCTTAGGGGACTCCCCGCGGCAGTACTTC. Translation: CASSLGDSPRQYF.

V gene TRBV14 combines with J gene TRBJ1-4; no clear D gene. V was shortened by 0 bases and J by 6 bases, with 20 bases between the two germline ends. The CDR3 is 18 amino acids. Germline V gives CDR1 SGHDN, CDR2 FVKESK. The CDR3 loop reads CASSQDDAMVDGYEKLFF. CDR3 DNA: TGTGCCAGCAGCCAAGACGATGCCATGGTAGACGGTTATGAAAAACTGTTTTTT.

J is TRBJ1-1 and V is TRBV2; 7 bases line up with TRBD1. The CDR3 is 17 residues long. The germline V gene has CDR1 SNHLY and CDR2 FYNNEI. The trim removed 6 bases at V and 1 base at J, leaving 14 bases unmatched. The CDR3 nucleotides read TGTGCCAGCAGCCACGACCCCACAGGGGCAAGGAACACTGAAGCTTTCTTT. This sequence encodes CASSHDPTGARNTEAFF.

The chain has TRBV24-1 and TRBJ2-3; 8 nucleotides align to TRBD2. The germline gives CDR1 KGHDR, CDR2 SFDVKD. Trimming cost V 3 bases and J 0 bases; bases outside gene matches: 1. The CDR3 is 15 residues long. DNA for the CDR3: TGTGCCACCAGTGATGCGGGGGGTAGCACAGATACGCAGTATTTT. Its protein product is CATSDAGGSTDTQYF.

The chain employs TRBV9 and TRBJ1-1, with a weak D call TRBD1 (5 bases). Germline V CDR1 and CDR2: SGDLS, YYNGEE. V lost 2 bases, J lost 4 bases, and 21 bases lay in between. The CDR3 length is 17 residues. The CDR3 loop reads CASSVWGDPGARTEAFF. DNA of the CDR3: TGTGCCAGCAGCGTCTGGGGGGACCCCGGGGCTCGCACTGAAGCTTTCTTT.

This clonotype was observed a handful of times. The J gene is TRBJ2-1, the V gene TRBV10-3; D gene uncertain. Trimming took off 7 bases at V and 3 bases at J, with 4 bases between the two ends. The CDR3 consists of 11 residues. From germline, CDR1 is ENHRY and CDR2 SYGVKD. CDR3: CAIKDYNEQFF. In nucleotides, the CDR3 is TGTGCCATCAAGGACTACAATGAGCAGTTCTTC.

This clonotype was detected ten times or more. The chain uses TRBV24-1 and TRBJ1-2, with 11 bases fitting TRBD1. CDR1 KGHDR and CDR2 SFDVKD come from the germline V gene. The CDR3 is 15 amino acids. V gave up 3 bases and J gave up 8 bases; unmatched junction bases: 7. CDR3 loop: CATSDGQGASGGYTF. CDR3 nucleotide sequence: TGTGCCACCAGTGATGGACAGGGGGCCTCCGGCGGCTACACCTTC.

In this sample, this clonotype turned up a few times. The chain carries TRBV20-1 and TRBJ1-2; 7 positions match TRBD1. Germline CDR1 DFQATT, CDR2 SNEGSKA (reference sequence). CDR3 length: 16 amino acids. The ends lost 2 bases at V and 1 base at J; junction bases unmatched: 10. CDR3 protein: CSARPTGTSFNYGYTF. CDR3 sequence (DNA): TGCAGTGCTAGACCGACAGGGACCTCGTTTAACTATGGCTACACCTTC.

The CDR3 sequence: CASSVVKGVYGYTF. CDR3 DNA sequence: TGTGCCAGCAGCGTTGTTAAGGGGGTCTATGGCTACACCTTC. The chain joins TRBV9 to TRBJ1-2, with D tentatively TRBD1 (6 bases). CDR3 length: 14 amino acids. The germline gives CDR1 SGDLS, CDR2 YYNGEE. V lost 2 bases and J 4 bases, leaving 12 bases between the germline ends.

In this sample, this clonotype turned up many times. The DNA of the CDR3 is TGTGCCAGCAGCAGGGACATGGAAGAGACCCAGTACTTC. Its protein product is CASSRDMEETQYF. V and J are TRBV2 and TRBJ2-5, with a possible D match to TRBD1 (6 bases). V was clipped by 6 bases and J by 3 bases, with 11 bases between them. Looked up from germline, CDR1 is SNHLY and CDR2 is FYNNEI. The length of the CDR3 is 13 residues.

The chain combines TRBV7-3 with TRBJ1-2, with 8 nucleotides matching TRBD1. With V trimmed by 5 bases and J by 2 bases, 13 bases remained unmatched. The CDR3 runs 17 residues. CDR1 is SGHTA and CDR2 is FQGTGA in the germline V gene. Written as DNA, the CDR3 is TGTGCCAGCAGCCAAGATGGTCCAGGGGGCAAGAACTATGGCTACACCTTC. Its translation: CASSQDGPGGKNYGYTF.

This clonotype occurred many times. The chain employs TRBV7-2 and TRBJ1-2; D gene uncertain. Germline assignment: CDR1 SGHTA and CDR2 FQGNSA. CDR3 length equals 12 residues. V was pared by 3 bases and J by 2 bases, with 4 bases between. CDR3 nucleotide sequence: TGTGCCAGCAGCTTCAAAAACTATGGCTACACCTTC. Residues: CASSFKNYGYTF.

This clonotype came up a few times. V gene TRBV10-3 combines with J gene TRBJ2-7, with 8 bases fitting TRBD1. V trimming: 9 bases; J trimming: 5 bases; junction bases outside the gene matches: 12. CDR1 and CDR2 from the germline V gene are ENHRY and SYGVKD. The CDR3 extends over 14 amino acids. The CDR3 loop is CAINQDRVSNEQYF. As DNA, the CDR3 is TGTGCCATTAACCAGGACAGGGTATCGAACGAGCAGTACTTC.

The V gene is TRBV20-1, the J gene TRBJ1-5, with 9 bases fitting TRBD1. Unmatched junction bases numbered 10, after V lost 4 bases and J lost 6 bases. The CDR3 covers 15 residues. Germline V gene data show CDR1 as DFQATT and CDR2 as SNEGSKA (reference sequence). The CDR3 loop is CSATSGTGFGQPQHF. The CDR3 nucleotides are TGCAGTGCTACCAGCGGGACAGGGTTCGGTCAGCCCCAGCATTTT.

This clonotype has ten or more counts. The V gene is TRBV10-3, the J gene TRBJ2-2; 10 nucleotides align to TRBD1. This CDR3 spans 16 amino acids. CDR1 and CDR2 (germline): ENHRY, SYGVKD. V trimming: 6 bases; J trimming: 1 base; junction bases outside the gene matches: 5. As DNA, the CDR3 is TGTGCCATCAGGTTGACAGGGGGCAAGAACACCGGGGAGCTGTTTTTT. As protein: CAIRLTGGKNTGELFF.